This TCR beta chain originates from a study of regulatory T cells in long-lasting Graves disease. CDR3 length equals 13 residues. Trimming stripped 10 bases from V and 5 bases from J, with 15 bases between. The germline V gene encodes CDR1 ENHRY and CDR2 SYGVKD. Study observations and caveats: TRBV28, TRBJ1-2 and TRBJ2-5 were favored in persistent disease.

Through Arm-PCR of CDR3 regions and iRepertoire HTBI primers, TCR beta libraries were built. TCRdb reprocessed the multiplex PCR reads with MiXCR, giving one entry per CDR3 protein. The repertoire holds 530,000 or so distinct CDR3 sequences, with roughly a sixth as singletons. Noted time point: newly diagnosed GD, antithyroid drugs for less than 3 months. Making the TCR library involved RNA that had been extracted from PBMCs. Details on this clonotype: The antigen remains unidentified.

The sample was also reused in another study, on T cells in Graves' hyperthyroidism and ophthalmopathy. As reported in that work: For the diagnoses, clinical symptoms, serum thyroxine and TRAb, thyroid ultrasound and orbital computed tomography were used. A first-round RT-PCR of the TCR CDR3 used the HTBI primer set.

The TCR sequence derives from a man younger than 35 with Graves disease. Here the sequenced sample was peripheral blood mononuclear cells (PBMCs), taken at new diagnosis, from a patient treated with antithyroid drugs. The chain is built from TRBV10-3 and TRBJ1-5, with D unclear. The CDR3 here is CASSRETDQPQHF. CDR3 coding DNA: TGTGCCAGCAGCCGTGAGACTGATCAGCCCCAGCATTTT.